What follows are 30 T cell receptor beta chains derived from one specimen sequenced in a study of blood T cell repertoires in COVID-19. Repertoires were generated with immunoSEQ multiplex PCR, while TCRdb's copy carries only in-frame clones and drops some. The sample yields some 80,000 clones, less than 85% seen once. The sample consisted of peripheral blood. Every receptor here comes from a woman of 80 years or more with active or convalescent COVID-19.

The chain combines TRBV7-9 with TRBJ1-3, with 8 positions matching TRBD1. J lost 8 bases, V lost 5 bases, and 8 bases had no gene match. The germline gives CDR1 SEHNR, CDR2 FQNEAQ (reference sequence). The CDR3 consists of 14 residues. CDR3 coding DNA: TGTGCCAGCAGCGGTCGACAGGGGAAGGACACCATATATTTT. Amino acids: CASSGRQGKDTIYF.

J is TRBJ1-6 and V is TRBV2; TRBD1 matches at 8 bases. Per germline, CDR1 SNHLY and CDR2 FYNNEI. The CDR3 covers 13 residues. V gave up 2 bases and J gave up 14 bases; unmatched junction bases: 5. DNA for the CDR3: TGTGCCAGCAGTGAATTACAGGGGGTGTCCCTCCACTTT. It translates to CASSELQGVSLHF.

The chain joins TRBV4-1 to TRBJ2-3; 7 nucleotides match TRBD1. Trimming at V came to 5 bases and at J to 5 bases, leaving 4 bases not matched to a gene. The CDR3 loop spans 13 amino acids. CDR1 is MGHRA, CDR2 YSYEKL, per germline. The chain's CDR3 is CASSRQGEDTQYF. For the CDR3, the DNA is TGCGCCAGCAGCAGACAGGGAGAAGATACGCAGTATTTT.

CDR3 residues: CASTPLQGAGTEAFF. The DNA of the CDR3 is TGTGCCAGCACCCCCTTACAGGGGGCGGGTACTGAAGCTTTCTTT. This chain links TRBV2 with TRBJ1-1; 9 bases fit TRBD1. The germline V gene encodes CDR1 SNHLY and CDR2 FYNNEI. V trimming: 7 bases; J trimming: 5 bases; junction bases outside the gene matches: 11. There are 15 residues in the CDR3.

The chain couples TRBV27 to TRBJ1-1; D remains ambiguous. Germline V gene lookup returns CDR1 MNHEY and CDR2 SMNVEV (reference sequence). Trimming left V 3 bases short and J 5 bases short, with 16 bases between. This CDR3 has 15 residues. In nucleotides, the CDR3 is TGTGCCAGCAGTTTTCGAGCCCAGACGGGAACTGAAGCTTTCTTT. As protein: CASSFRAQTGTEAFF.

The V and J genes are TRBV5-6 and TRBJ1-5; D unclear. Trimming cost V 0 bases and J 3 bases, with 7 bases left between them. The germline V gene has CDR1 SGHDT and CDR2 YYEEEE. The length of the CDR3 is 14 residues. The CDR3 sequence is CASSLAGVNQPQHF. DNA of the CDR3: TGTGCCAGCAGCTTGGCCGGGGTCAATCAGCCCCAGCATTTT.

The rearrangement uses TRBV4-2 and TRBJ2-7; possible D gene TRBD2, 5 bases. Germline CDR1 is LGHNA and CDR2 is YNFKEQ. V was shortened by 4 bases and J by 4 bases, with 17 bases between the two germline ends. The CDR3 extends over 15 amino acids. This chain's CDR3 is CASSPGWGEGYEQYF. CDR3 DNA: TGTGCCAGCAGCCCAGGATGGGGTGAGGGTTACGAGCAGTACTTC.

J is TRBJ1-1 and V is TRBV19; the D gene is possibly TRBD1 (5 bases). Germline lookup yields CDR1 LNHDA and CDR2 SQIVND (reference sequence). V was trimmed by 2 bases and J by 4 bases, leaving 17 bases between them. CDR3 length equals 16 residues. DNA of the CDR3: TGTGCCAGTAGTATATGGGGCAGGGTGGTCGGCACTGAAGCTTTCTTT. It yields the protein CASSIWGRVVGTEAFF.

The genes are TRBV7-9 and TRBJ2-3; 7 bases map to TRBD1. Germline V CDR1 and CDR2: SEHNR, FQNEAQ (reference sequence). There are 15 residues in the CDR3. V gave up 5 bases and J gave up 0 bases; unmatched junction bases: 5. CDR3 region: CASSQTGQSTDTQYF. CDR3 DNA sequence: TGTGCCAGCAGCCAAACGGGACAGAGCACAGATACGCAGTATTTT.

The CDR3 nucleotides are TGTGCCTGGAGCTGGCAGGGAGGAGAAGCTTTCTTT. It yields the protein CAWSWQGGEAFF. J is TRBJ1-1 and V is TRBV30; D possibly corresponds to TRBD1 (5 bases). CDR1 GTSNPN and CDR2 SVGIG come from the germline V gene (reference sequence). The germline V and J ends were trimmed by 3 bases and 8 bases, with 13 bases remaining between them. CDR3 length: 12 residues.

The chain recombines TRBV28 with TRBJ1-4, with D perhaps TRBD1 (5 bases). The V end lost 7 bases, the J end lost 8 bases, and 17 bases lay between the germline ends. The CDR3 is 14 residues long. Looked up from germline, CDR1 is MDHEN and CDR2 is SYDVKM. The CDR3: CASTPGGDLEKLFF. The CDR3 DNA is TGTGCCAGCACCCCTGGGGGGGACTTGGAAAAACTGTTTTTT.

J is TRBJ2-1 and V is TRBV19; D is possibly TRBD1 (6 bases). CDR1 and CDR2 from the germline V gene are LNHDA and SQIVND (reference sequence). V lost 3 bases and J 13 bases, leaving 16 bases between the germline ends. The CDR3 length is 13 residues. The CDR3 nucleotides are TGTGCCAGTAGTATTTTGGGGGCGACGGAACAGTTCTTC. As protein: CASSILGATEQFF.

The chain couples TRBV11-3 to TRBJ2-3, with unresolved D. The V and J ends lost 2 bases and 2 bases respectively, with 2 bases between them. Germline V gives CDR1 SGHNT, CDR2 YENEEA. CDR3 length: 12 amino acids. CDR3 region: CASSLHTDTQYF. Here the CDR3 DNA reads TGTGCCAGCAGCTTACACACAGATACGCAGTATTTT.

This clone was recorded a few times. The rearrangement joins TRBV7-2 to TRBJ2-3; 9 bases match TRBD2. Trimming took 1 base from V and 3 from J; bases not matched to a gene: 8. The CDR3 length is 17 residues. From germline, CDR1 is SGHTA and CDR2 FQGNSA. The CDR3 here is CASSLELAGLLTDTQYF. DNA of the CDR3: TGTGCCAGCAGCTTAGAGCTAGCGGGGTTATTGACAGATACGCAGTATTTT.

This chain connects TRBV24-1 to TRBJ2-3, with TRBD1 matching 8 bases. In germline, CDR1 is KGHDR, CDR2 SFDVKD. The CDR3 is 16 residues long. J was trimmed by 2 bases and V by 3 bases; bases with no gene match: 6. This CDR3 reads CATSDPGGSDTDTQYF. CDR3 coding DNA: TGTGCCACCAGTGATCCAGGGGGCTCCGACACAGATACGCAGTATTTT.

This clone occurred a few times. This sequence joins TRBV28 and TRBJ1-4; D gene ambiguous. The CDR3 covers 16 residues. Per the germline V gene, CDR1 is MDHEN and CDR2 is SYDVKM. Trimming removed 5 bases at V and 4 bases at J, with 17 bases between. In DNA, the CDR3 is TGTGCCAGCAGTCCCCCCGGAGGCCTTATTAATGAAAAACTGTTTTTT. Translation: CASSPPGGLINEKLFF.

The chain uses TRBV19 and TRBJ2-7, with a possible D match to TRBD1 (7 bases). This CDR3 spans 13 amino acids. The germline V gene has CDR1 LNHDA and CDR2 SQIVND (reference sequence). Trimming shortened V by 2 bases and J by 7 bases, and 12 bases separated the two germline ends. For the CDR3, the DNA is TGTGCCAGTAGTATAACAGGGGCGGGGGAGCAGTACTTC. This sequence encodes CASSITGAGEQYF.

This rearrangement joins TRBV7-2 to TRBJ2-7; 14 positions agree with TRBD2. Unmatched junction bases numbered 4, after V lost 5 bases and J lost 4 bases. This CDR3 has 15 amino acids. The germline V gene encodes CDR1 SGHTA and CDR2 FQGNSA. As DNA, the CDR3 is TGTGCCAGCAGCGACGGGACTAGCGGGAGTTACGAGCAGTACTTC. This translates into CASSDGTSGSYEQYF. Using reference TRBV7-2 and TRBJ2-7 for the parts outside the CDR3, the full variable domain is GAGVSQSPSNKVTEKGKDVELRCDPISGHTALYWYRQSLGQGLEFLIYFQGNSAPDKSGLPSDRFSAERTGGSVSTLTIQRTQQEDSAVYLCASSDGTSGSYEQYFGPGTRLTVT.

J is TRBJ1-1 and V is TRBV19; 7 nucleotides align to TRBD1. CDR3 length: 14 residues. Germline CDR1 is LNHDA and CDR2 is SQIVND (reference sequence). Trimming removed 3 bases from V and 7 bases from J; junction bases left unmatched: 8. CDR3 in DNA: TGTGCCAGTAGTATCACCGGGACAGCCGTTGAAGCTTTCTTT. This sequence encodes CASSITGTAVEAFF.

V usage is TRBV6-6 and J usage is TRBJ2-1; D might be TRBD2 (5 bases). The CDR3 runs to 13 residues. The V end was cut by 2 bases, the J end by 12 bases, with 14 bases between. Germline-derived CDR1 and CDR2 are MNHNY and SVGAGI (reference sequence). As DNA, the CDR3 is TGTGCCAGCAGTTACGCGGTCCCGGGGTTGCAGTTCTTC. Protein product: CASSYAVPGLQFF.

The chain carries TRBV18 and TRBJ1-1; D unresolved. The CDR3 extends over 15 amino acids. The V gene's germline CDR1 is KGHSH and CDR2 LQKENI. V lost 2 bases to trimming and J lost 1 base, with 11 bases between them. CDR3 in amino acids: CASSPVSSENTEAFF. CDR3 sequence (DNA): TGTGCCAGCTCACCAGTGAGTAGTGAGAACACTGAAGCTTTCTTT.

This chain joins TRBV5-1 and TRBJ2-3; 12 bases line up with TRBD2. Germline CDR1 SGHRS, CDR2 YFSETQ. With 3 bases clipped from V and 6 bases from J, the junction kept 11 bases outside the gene matches. The CDR3 sequence is 17 residues long. CDR3 nucleotides: TGCGCCAGCAGCTCGACTACTAGCGGGAGGCAGGGTGATACGCAGTATTTT. Amino acid sequence: CASSSTTSGRQGDTQYF.

The chain employs TRBV2 and TRBJ2-7, with D possibly being TRBD1 (5 bases). Germline CDR1 is SNHLY and CDR2 is FYNNEI. CDR3 length: 14 amino acids. With 4 bases removed from V and 3 bases from J, the gap between germline ends came to 13 bases. The CDR3 protein is CASSVLQGRYEQYF. DNA for the CDR3: TGTGCCAGCAGTGTTCTCCAGGGTCGCTACGAGCAGTACTTC.

A few counts support this clone. The CDR3 reads CASSQGQESNQPQHF. The CDR3 nucleotides are TGTGCCAGCAGCCAAGGACAGGAAAGCAATCAGCCCCAGCATTTT. V and J are TRBV3-1 (or the pseudogene TRBV3-2) and TRBJ1-5, with D possibly being TRBD1 (6 bases). V lost 1 base and J lost 1, with 8 bases in between. The CDR3 is 15 amino acids. Germline-derived CDR1 and CDR2 are LGHDT and YNNKEL (reference sequence).

The chain employs TRBV5-5 and TRBJ2-2, with D possibly being TRBD1 (5 bases). The CDR3 is 15 amino acids. The V end lost 2 bases, the J end lost 5 bases, and 13 bases lay between the germline ends. CDR1 and CDR2 from the germline V gene are SGHKS and YYEKEE (reference sequence). DNA for the CDR3: TGTGCCAGCAGCTTACTGACAGTCGTTACCGGGGAGCTGTTTTTT. It is translated as CASSLLTVVTGELFF.

This chain connects TRBV15 to TRBJ2-3, with a tentative D call TRBD1 (7 bases). The germline V and J ends were trimmed by 0 bases and 6 bases, with 10 bases remaining between them. The CDR3 is 14 amino acids. Germline CDR1 and CDR2: LNHNV and YYDKDF (reference sequence). The CDR3 coding sequence is TGTGCCACCAGCAGAGATCCAGGGGGGGATACGCAGTATTTT. Translated: CATSRDPGGDTQYF.

The chain combines TRBV20-1 with TRBJ2-1; D possibly corresponds to TRBD2 (6 bases). This CDR3 comprises 13 residues. Trimming cost V 3 bases and J 6 bases, with 12 bases left between them. Germline-derived CDR1 and CDR2 are DFQATT and SNEGSKA (reference sequence). The CDR3 DNA reads as TGCAGTGCTAGTCCCGGGAGTTTCAATGAGCAGTTCTTC. It specifies CSASPGSFNEQFF.

The chain employs TRBV5-5 and TRBJ1-2, with D perhaps matching TRBD1 (5 bases). This CDR3 has 15 amino acids. The germline CDR1 and CDR2 sequences are SGHKS and YYEKEE (reference sequence). V was shortened by 1 base and J by 0 bases, with 10 bases between the two germline ends. The CDR3 loop is CASSLLVGPNYGYTF. CDR3 DNA sequence: TGTGCCAGCAGCTTGTTGGTGGGGCCTAACTATGGCTACACCTTC.

The V and J genes are TRBV19 and TRBJ2-7; the D gene is possibly TRBD2 (7 bases). The CDR3 length is 13 residues. From germline, CDR1 is LNHDA and CDR2 SQIVND (reference sequence). With 5 bases removed from V and 2 bases from J, the gap between germline ends came to 10 bases. The DNA of the CDR3 is TGTGCCAGTAGTGGGCGGGGGCCCTACGAGCAGTACTTC. This sequence encodes CASSGRGPYEQYF.

The V call is TRBV27, the J call TRBJ2-5, with 8 nucleotides matching TRBD2. J was trimmed by 2 bases and V by 5 bases; bases with no gene match: 7. This CDR3 region has 15 residues. Per the germline V gene, CDR1 is MNHEY and CDR2 is SMNVEV (reference sequence). The CDR3 loop is CASSPLGGGQETQYF. As DNA, the CDR3 is TGTGCCAGCAGTCCACTCGGGGGGGGTCAAGAGACCCAGTACTTC.